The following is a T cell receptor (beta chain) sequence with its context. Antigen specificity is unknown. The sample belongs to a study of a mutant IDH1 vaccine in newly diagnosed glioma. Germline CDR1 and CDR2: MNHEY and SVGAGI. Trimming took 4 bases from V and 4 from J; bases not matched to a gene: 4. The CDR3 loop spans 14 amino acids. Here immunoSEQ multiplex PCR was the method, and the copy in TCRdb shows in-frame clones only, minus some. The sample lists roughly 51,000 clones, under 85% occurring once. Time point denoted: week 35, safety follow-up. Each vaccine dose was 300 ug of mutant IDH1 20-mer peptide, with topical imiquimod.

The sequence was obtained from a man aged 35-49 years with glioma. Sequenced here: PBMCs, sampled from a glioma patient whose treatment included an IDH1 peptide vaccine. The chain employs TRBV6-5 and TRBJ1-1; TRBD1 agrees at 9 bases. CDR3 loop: CASSWRTGATEAFF. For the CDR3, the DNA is TGTGCCAGCAGTTGGAGGACAGGGGCCACTGAAGCTTTCTTT.